What follows are 14 T cell receptor beta chains derived from one specimen sequenced in a study of Graves' ophthalmopathy and Graves' hyperthyroidism. Investigators amplified TCR beta CDR3 regions from RNA transcripts. The workflow started with a first-round RT-PCR run with HTBI primers and then moved on to a second-round multiplex PCR. MiXCR, applied by TCRdb to the multiplex PCR reads, yields one record per CDR3 protein. The repertoire includes approximately 1.2 million distinct CDR3 sequences, roughly 35% of them detected once, and over 8.5% sits in the top ten. Material: peripheral blood or thyroid tissue (not recorded which). The receptor set was obtained from an adult man with Graves' hyperthyroidism.

This clonotype has ten or more counts. The chain employs TRBV14 and TRBJ1-4, with D uncertain. The CDR3 consists of 14 residues. Trimming stripped 3 bases from V and 7 bases from J, with 12 bases between. Germline V CDR1 and CDR2: SGHDN, FVKESK. CDR3 bases: TGTGCCAGCAGCCAGTGGACGTTTCCTGAAAAACTGTTTTTT. This gives the protein CASSQWTFPEKLFF. The whole variable domain, remainder taken from reference TRBV14 and TRBJ1-4, is EAGVTQFPSHSVIEKGQTVTLRCDPISGHDNLYWYRRVMGKEIKFLLHFVKESKQDESGMPNNRFLAERTGGTYSTLKVQPAELEDSGVYFCASSQWTFPEKLFFGSGTQLSVL.

The chain joins TRBV29-1 to TRBJ2-7, with D tentatively TRBD1 (6 bases). Germline-derived CDR1 and CDR2 are SQVTM and ANQGSEA. The CDR3 sequence is 14 residues long. V was clipped by 7 bases and J by 0 bases, with 16 bases between them. The CDR3 here is CSAAIQGSSYEQYF. Written as DNA, the CDR3 is TGCAGCGCCGCCATACAGGGAAGCTCCTACGAGCAGTACTTC.

This rearrangement joins TRBV10-3 to TRBJ1-2, with D perhaps TRBD1 (5 bases). The V gene lost 2 bases and the J gene lost 13 bases, with 11 bases spanning the gap. CDR1 is ENHRY, CDR2 SYGVKD, per germline. The CDR3 length is 11 residues. CDR3 in DNA: TGTGCCATCAGTGAGACCCAGGGATTCACCTTC. Translating it yields CAISETQGFTF.

There are many counts of this clonotype. This sequence joins TRBV7-8 and TRBJ2-7; TRBD1 might be the D (5 bases). The CDR3 is 14 residues long. Per the germline V gene, CDR1 is SGHVS and CDR2 is FQNEAQ. Trimming took off 5 bases at V and 2 bases at J, with 13 bases between the two ends. CDR3: CASSLRTRTYEQYF. DNA for the CDR3: TGTGCCAGCAGCCTTAGGACACGGACCTACGAGCAGTACTTC.

V is TRBV18 and J is TRBJ1-1; D not resolved. Trimming shortened V by 3 bases and J by 0 bases, and 8 bases separated the two germline ends. This CDR3 contains 14 residues. Germline V gives CDR1 KGHSH, CDR2 LQKENI. The CDR3 bases are TGTGCCAGCTCACCGAGGGAATTGAACACTGAAGCTTTCTTT. Translating it yields CASSPRELNTEAFF.

The chain employs TRBV19 and TRBJ1-3, with TRBD1 as a possible D gene (5 bases). The CDR3 spans 13 residues. The V end lost 4 bases, the J end lost 7 bases, and 11 bases lay between the germline ends. CDR1 and CDR2 from the germline V gene are LNHDA and SQIVND (reference sequence). The CDR3 protein is CASSTRGRNTIYF. CDR3 DNA sequence: TGTGCCAGTAGTACAAGGGGTCGGAACACCATATATTTT.

A remark on this clonotype: With a much larger clone just one base away, this may be a read error. The chain is built from TRBV2 and TRBJ1-3; D is perhaps TRBD1 (5 bases). Germline CDR1 SNHLY, CDR2 FYNNEI. The CDR3 totals 14 residues. The DNA for the CDR3 is TGTGCCAGCAAGGAAGTGGGAACAGGAAACGCCATATATTTT. Its protein is CASKEVGTGNAIYF.

The chain joins TRBV15 to TRBJ1-1, with D possibly being TRBD1 (5 bases). Per the germline V gene, CDR1 is LNHNV and CDR2 is YYDKDF (reference sequence). The CDR3 runs 13 residues. Deletions cut 0 bases from V and 6 bases from J, with 8 bases between. This CDR3 is CATSRDGASEAFF. CDR3 bases: TGTGCCACCAGCAGAGATGGGGCTTCTGAAGCTTTCTTT.

This clonotype was counted at least ten times. The chain uses TRBV20-1 and TRBJ1-1; D is uncertain. Germline CDR1 reads DFQATT; CDR2 reads SNEGSKA (reference sequence). The V end was cut by 6 bases, the J end by 1 base, with 6 bases between. The CDR3 sequence is 11 residues long. CDR3 DNA sequence: TGCAGTGCCCCGTGGAACACTGAAGCTTTCTTT. It translates to CSAPWNTEAFF.

In DNA, the CDR3 is TGCAGCGTTGAATATCAGGGGGCGCGGACTGAAGCTTTCTTT. Translated, it gives CSVEYQGARTEAFF. V gene TRBV29-1 combines with J gene TRBJ1-1; TRBD1 matches at 8 bases. Per the germline V gene, CDR1 is SQVTM and CDR2 is ANQGSEA. The CDR3 is 14 residues long. Trimming cost V 2 bases and J 5 bases; bases outside gene matches: 7.

For this clonotype: A read error may produce the germline difference seen at one junction end. This chain links TRBV7-9 with TRBJ2-7; D remains ambiguous. This CDR3 contains 14 residues. CDR1 is SEHNR and CDR2 is FQNEAQ in the germline V gene (reference sequence). The CDR3 loop reads CASSLRATGSEQYF. CDR3 bases: TGTGCTAGCAGCTTAAGGGCCACGGGTTCCGAGCAGTACTTC.

Many counts were recorded for this clonotype. The chain joins TRBV25-1 to TRBJ1-2; 8 bases fit TRBD1. The trim removed 3 bases at V and 4 bases at J, leaving 16 bases unmatched. The CDR3 consists of 18 residues. Germline values: CDR1 MGHDK, CDR2 SYGVNS. The CDR3 sequence: CASSDSSYRGSALYGYTF. The CDR3 nucleotides read TGTGCCAGCAGTGATTCCTCATACAGGGGGTCGGCCCTCTATGGCTACACCTTC.

This clonotype was observed a handful of times. This chain joins TRBV9 and TRBJ2-7; D may be TRBD1 or TRBD2 (5 bases each). The CDR3 is made up of 13 amino acids. Germline CDR1 and CDR2: SGDLS and YYNGEE. Trimming stripped 4 bases from V and 13 bases from J, with 21 bases between. DNA for the CDR3: TGTGCCAGCAGCTCAAACTGGGACGGCCCCCAATACTTC. It specifies CASSSNWDGPQYF.

CDR3 coding DNA: TGTGCCAGCAGCCAAAAAACAGGGTTGCGCTCCTACGAGCAGTACTTC. Its protein is CASSQKTGLRSYEQYF. The chain is built from TRBV7-6 and TRBJ2-7, with D perhaps matching TRBD1 (6 bases). The CDR3 is 16 amino acids. The V gene's germline CDR1 is SGHVS and CDR2 FNYEAQ. Trimming shortened V by 5 bases and J by 0 bases, and 17 bases separated the two germline ends.